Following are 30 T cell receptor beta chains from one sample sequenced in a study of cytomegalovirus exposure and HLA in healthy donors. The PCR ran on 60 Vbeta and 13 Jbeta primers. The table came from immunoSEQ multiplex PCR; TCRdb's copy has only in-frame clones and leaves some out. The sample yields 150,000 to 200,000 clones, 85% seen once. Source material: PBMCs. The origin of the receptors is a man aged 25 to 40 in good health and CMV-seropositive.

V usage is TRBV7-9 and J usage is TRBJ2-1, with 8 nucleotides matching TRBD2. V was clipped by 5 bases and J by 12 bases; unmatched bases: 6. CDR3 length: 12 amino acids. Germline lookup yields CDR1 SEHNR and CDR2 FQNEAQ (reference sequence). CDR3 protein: CASSLPGRGQFF. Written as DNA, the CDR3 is TGTGCCAGCAGCCTCCCCGGGAGGGGGCAGTTCTTC.

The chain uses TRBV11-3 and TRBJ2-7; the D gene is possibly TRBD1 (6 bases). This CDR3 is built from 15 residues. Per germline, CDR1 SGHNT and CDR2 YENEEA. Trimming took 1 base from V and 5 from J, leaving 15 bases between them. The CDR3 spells CASSLGRLQGNEQYV. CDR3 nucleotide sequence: TGTGCCAGCAGCTTAGGGAGACTACAGGGTAACGAGCAGTACGTC.

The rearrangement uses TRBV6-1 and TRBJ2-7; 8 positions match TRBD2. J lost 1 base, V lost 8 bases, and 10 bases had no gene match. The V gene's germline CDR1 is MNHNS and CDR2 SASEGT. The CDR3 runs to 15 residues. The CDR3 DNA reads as TGTGCCAGCGGAGCGGGAGCTTTGGGGTCCTACGAGCAGTACGTC. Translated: CASGAGALGSYEQYV.

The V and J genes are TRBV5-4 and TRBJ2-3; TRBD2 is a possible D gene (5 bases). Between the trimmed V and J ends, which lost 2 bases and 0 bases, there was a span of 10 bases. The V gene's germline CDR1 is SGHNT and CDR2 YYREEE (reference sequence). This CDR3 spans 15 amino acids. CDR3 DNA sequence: TGTGCCAGCAGCTTCATTGGACTTAGCACAGATACGCAGTATTTT. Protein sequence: CASSFIGLSTDTQYF.

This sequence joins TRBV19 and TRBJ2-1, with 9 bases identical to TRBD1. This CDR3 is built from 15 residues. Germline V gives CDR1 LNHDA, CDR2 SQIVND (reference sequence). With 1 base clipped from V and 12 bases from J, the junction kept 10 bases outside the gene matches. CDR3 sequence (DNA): TGTGCCAGTAGTATAGGGACAGGGGCTCCGTCGGGGCAGTTCTTC. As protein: CASSIGTGAPSGQFF.

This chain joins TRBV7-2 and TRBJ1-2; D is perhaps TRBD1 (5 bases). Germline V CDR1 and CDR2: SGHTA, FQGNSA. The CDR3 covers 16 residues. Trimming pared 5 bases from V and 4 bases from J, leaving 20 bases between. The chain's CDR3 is CASSPSGVPKVYGYTF. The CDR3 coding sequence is TGTGCCAGCAGCCCCTCGGGGGTCCCGAAGGTCTATGGCTACACCTTC.

The CDR3 coding sequence is TGCGCCAGCAGTGAGCAACCGGGACTCTACAATGAGCAGTTCTTC. This gives the protein CASSEQPGLYNEQFF. The J gene is TRBJ2-1, the V gene TRBV10-1; D may be TRBD2 (6 bases). The V end was cut by 2 bases, the J end by 3 bases, with 11 bases between. This CDR3 comprises 15 residues. Looked up from germline, CDR1 is WNHNN and CDR2 is SYGVQD (reference sequence).

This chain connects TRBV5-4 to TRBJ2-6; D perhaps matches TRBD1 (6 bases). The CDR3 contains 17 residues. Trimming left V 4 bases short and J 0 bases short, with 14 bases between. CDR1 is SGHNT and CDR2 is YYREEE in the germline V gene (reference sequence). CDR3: CASSPRGPRSGANVLTF. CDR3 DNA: TGTGCCAGCAGCCCCAGGGGCCCCCGCTCTGGGGCCAACGTCCTGACTTTC.

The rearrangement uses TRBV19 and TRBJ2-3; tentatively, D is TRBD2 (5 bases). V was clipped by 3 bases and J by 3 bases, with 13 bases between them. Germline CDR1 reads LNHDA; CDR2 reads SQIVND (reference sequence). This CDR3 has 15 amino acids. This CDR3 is CASSIDGLRTDTQYF. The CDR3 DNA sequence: TGTGCCAGTAGTATCGATGGACTTAGAACAGATACGCAGTATTTT.

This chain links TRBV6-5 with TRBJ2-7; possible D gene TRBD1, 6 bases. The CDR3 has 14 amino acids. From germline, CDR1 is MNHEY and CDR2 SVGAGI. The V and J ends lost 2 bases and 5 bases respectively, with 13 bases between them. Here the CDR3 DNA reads TGTGCCAGCAGTTACGGATCAGGGGACCACGAGCAGTACTTC. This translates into CASSYGSGDHEQYF.

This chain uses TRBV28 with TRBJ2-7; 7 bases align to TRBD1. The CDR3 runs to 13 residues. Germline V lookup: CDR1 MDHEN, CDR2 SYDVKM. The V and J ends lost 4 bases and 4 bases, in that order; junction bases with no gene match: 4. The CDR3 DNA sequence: TGTGCCAGCAGTTCCGGACAGGAATACGAGCAGTACGTC. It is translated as CASSSGQEYEQYV.

CDR3 nucleotide sequence: TGTGCCAGCAGCTTTGGGGGGGACTACGAGCAGTACGTC. Amino acids: CASSFGGDYEQYV. The V gene is TRBV13, the J gene TRBJ2-7, with 7 bases fitting TRBD2. V dropped 3 bases and J dropped 3; count of bases not matched to a gene: 2. The CDR3 is made up of 13 amino acids. Germline CDR1 PRHDT, CDR2 FYEKMQ (reference sequence).

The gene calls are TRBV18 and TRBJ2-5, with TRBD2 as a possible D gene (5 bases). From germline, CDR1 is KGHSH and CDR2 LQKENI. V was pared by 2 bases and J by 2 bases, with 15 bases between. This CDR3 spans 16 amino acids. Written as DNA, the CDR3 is TGTGCCAGCTCACCAGGGTCACTAGGAGTACAAGAGACCCAGTACTTC. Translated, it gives CASSPGSLGVQETQYF.

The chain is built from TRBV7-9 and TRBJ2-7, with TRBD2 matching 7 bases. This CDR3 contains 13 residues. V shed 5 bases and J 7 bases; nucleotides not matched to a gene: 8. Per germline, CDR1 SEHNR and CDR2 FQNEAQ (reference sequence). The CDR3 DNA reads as TGTGCCAGCAGCATCTCGGCGGGAGTTGAGCAGTACTTC. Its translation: CASSISAGVEQYF.

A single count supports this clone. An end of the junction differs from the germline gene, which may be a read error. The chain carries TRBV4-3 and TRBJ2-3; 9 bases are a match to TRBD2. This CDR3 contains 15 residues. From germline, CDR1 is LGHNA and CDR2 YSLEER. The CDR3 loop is CAGSQDSSGTDTQYF. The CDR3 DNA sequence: TGCGCCGGCAGCCAAGATTCTAGCGGGACCGATACGCAGTATTTT.

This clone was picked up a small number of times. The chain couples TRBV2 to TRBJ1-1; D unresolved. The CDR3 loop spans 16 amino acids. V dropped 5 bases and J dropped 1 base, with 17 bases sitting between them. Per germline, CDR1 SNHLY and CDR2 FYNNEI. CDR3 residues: CASSFAAAFSNTEAFF. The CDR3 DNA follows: TGTGCCAGCAGTTTCGCCGCGGCTTTTTCGAACACTGAAGCTTTCTTT.

The chain's CDR3 is CASSFRGGVRRLDGYTF. The CDR3 DNA reads as TGTGCCAGCAGCTTTCGTGGGGGGGTCAGGCGGCTGGATGGCTACACCTTC. The J gene is TRBJ1-2, the V gene TRBV11-2; perhaps TRBD1 as D (5 bases). Per germline, CDR1 SGHAT and CDR2 FQNNGV. The CDR3 spans 17 residues. V shed 3 bases and J shed 6 bases, with 23 bases lying between them.

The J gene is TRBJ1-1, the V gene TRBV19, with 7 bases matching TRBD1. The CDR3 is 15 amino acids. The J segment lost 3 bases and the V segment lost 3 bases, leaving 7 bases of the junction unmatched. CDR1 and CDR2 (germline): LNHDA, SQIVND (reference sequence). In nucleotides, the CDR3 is TGTGCCAGTAGTATCCTGGCAGGGGGAGACACTGAAGCTTTCTTT. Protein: CASSILAGGDTEAFF.

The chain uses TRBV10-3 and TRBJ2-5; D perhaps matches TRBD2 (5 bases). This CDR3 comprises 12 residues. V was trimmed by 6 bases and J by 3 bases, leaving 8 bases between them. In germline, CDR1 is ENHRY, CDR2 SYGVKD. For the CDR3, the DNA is TGTGCCATCAGGGACTCAAAAGAGACCCAGTACTTC. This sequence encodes CAIRDSKETQYF.

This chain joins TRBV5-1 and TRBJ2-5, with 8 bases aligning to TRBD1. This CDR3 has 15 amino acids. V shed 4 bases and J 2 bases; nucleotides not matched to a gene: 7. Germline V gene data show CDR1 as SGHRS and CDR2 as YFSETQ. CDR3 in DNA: TGCGCCAGCAGCATCGGACAGGGACCTCAAGAGACCCAGTACTTC. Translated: CASSIGQGPQETQYF.

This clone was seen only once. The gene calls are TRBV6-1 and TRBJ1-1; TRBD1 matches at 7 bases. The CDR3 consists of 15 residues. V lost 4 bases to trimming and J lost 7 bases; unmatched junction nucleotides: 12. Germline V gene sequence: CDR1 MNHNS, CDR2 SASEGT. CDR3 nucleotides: TGTGCCAGCAGTGGCTGGGACAGACCATCCCGTGAAGCTTTCTTT. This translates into CASSGWDRPSREAFF.

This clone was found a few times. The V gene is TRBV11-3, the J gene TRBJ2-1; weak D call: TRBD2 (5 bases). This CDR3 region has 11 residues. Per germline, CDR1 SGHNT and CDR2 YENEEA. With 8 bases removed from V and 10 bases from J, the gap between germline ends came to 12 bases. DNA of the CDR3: TGTGCCAGCGGACTCCTCGGAGAGCAGTTCTTC. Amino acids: CASGLLGEQFF.

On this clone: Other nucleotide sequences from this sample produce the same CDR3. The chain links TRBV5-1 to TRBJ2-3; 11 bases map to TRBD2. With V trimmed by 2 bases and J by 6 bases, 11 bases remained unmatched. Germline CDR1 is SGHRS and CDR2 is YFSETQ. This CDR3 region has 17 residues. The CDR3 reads CASSLGLTSGKTDTQYF. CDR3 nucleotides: TGCGCCAGCAGCTTAGGCTTGACTAGCGGGAAGACGGATACGCAGTATTTT.

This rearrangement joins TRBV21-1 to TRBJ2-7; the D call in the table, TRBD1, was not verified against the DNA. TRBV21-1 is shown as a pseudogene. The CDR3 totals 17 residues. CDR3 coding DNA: TGTGCCAGCAGCAAAAAAGTCTGGACACCCACTCTATACGAGCAGTACGTC. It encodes CASSKKVWTPTLYEQYV.

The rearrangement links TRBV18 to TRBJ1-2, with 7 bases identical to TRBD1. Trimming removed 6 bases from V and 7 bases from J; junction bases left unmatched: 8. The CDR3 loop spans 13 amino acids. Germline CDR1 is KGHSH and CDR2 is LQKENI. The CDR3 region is CASSPYRGRGYTF. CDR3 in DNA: TGTGCCAGCTCCCCTTACAGGGGCCGTGGCTACACCTTC. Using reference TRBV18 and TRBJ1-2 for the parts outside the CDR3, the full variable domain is NAGVMQNPRHLVRRRGQEARLRCSPMKGHSHVYWYRQLPEEGLKFMVYLQKENIIDESGMPKERFSAEFPKEGPSILRIQQVVRGDSAAYFCASSPYRGRGYTFGSGTRLTVV.

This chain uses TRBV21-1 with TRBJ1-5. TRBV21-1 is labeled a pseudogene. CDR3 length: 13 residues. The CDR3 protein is CASTRPGNQPQHF. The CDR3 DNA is TGTGCCAGCACTCGGCCGGGTAATCAGCCCCAGCATTTT.

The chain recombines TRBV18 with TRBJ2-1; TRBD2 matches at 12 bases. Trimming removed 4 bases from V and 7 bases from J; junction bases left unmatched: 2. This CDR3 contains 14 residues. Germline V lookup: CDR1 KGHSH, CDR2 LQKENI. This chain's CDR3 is CASSLTSGRNEQFF. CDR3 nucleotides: TGTGCCAGCTCACTCACTAGCGGGAGGAATGAGCAGTTCTTC.

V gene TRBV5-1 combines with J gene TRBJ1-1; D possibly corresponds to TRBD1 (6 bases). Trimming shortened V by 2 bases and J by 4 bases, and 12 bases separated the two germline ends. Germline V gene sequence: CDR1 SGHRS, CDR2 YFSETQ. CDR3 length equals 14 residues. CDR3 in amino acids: CASSLHRDGTEAFF. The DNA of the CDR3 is TGCGCCAGCAGCTTACACAGGGATGGCACTGAAGCTTTCTTT.

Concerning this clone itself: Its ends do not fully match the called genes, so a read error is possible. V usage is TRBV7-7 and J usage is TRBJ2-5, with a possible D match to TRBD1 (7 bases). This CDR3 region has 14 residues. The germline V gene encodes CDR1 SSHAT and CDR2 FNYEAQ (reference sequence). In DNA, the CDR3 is TGTGCTAGCAGCCCATACAGGGGAGGAGAGACCCAGTACTTC. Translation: CASSPYRGGETQYF.

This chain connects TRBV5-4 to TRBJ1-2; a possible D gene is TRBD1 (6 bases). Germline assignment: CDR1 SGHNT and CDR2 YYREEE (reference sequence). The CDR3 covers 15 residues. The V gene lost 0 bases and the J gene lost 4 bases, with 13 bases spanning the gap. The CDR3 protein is CASSLAQGRGYGYTF. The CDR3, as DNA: TGTGCCAGCAGCTTGGCGCAGGGGCGAGGCTATGGCTACACCTTC.